A selection of T cell receptor beta chains follows, all from one sample in a study of B cell selection in AIRE deficiency. Assay: immunoSEQ multiplex PCR; the TCRdb copy retains only in-frame clones and omits some. The sample gives 20,000 to 25,000 clones, around 97% of which show up once; around 0.31% is in the top ten. The sequenced sample was conventional CD4+ T cells sorted from PBMCs. The receptors derive from a human donor with AIRE deficiency. Each CDR3 is given with its conserved first and last residue. A D gene is named only where the DNA matches it firmly. Not all rows give a size; the values are once, few, many and, for expanded clones, a class.

>.|.|TRBV18|TRBJ1-6|15
CASSPYGHLNSPLHF
TGTGCCAGCTCACCCTATGGACATCTCAATTCACCCCTCCACTTT
>.|.|TRBV27|TRBJ1-5|18
CASSYFGSGGLVDQPQHF
TGTGCCAGCAGCTACTTTGGGAGTGGGGGGCTAGTCGATCAGCCCCAGCATTTT
>once|.|TRBV9|TRBJ2-7|15
CASSVNPGGSYEQYF
TGTGCCAGCAGCGTAAATCCCGGGGGCTCCTACGAGCAGTACTTC
>.|.|TRBV13|TRBJ1-3|18
CASSLGDRVRAQGNTIYF
TGTGCCAGCAGCTTAGGCGATAGGGTTAGGGCACAAGGAAACACCATATATTTT
>.|TRBD1|TRBV19|TRBJ1-5|18
CASSSRDRGNGGDQPQHF
TGTGCCAGTAGTAGCCGGGACAGGGGTAACGGTGGGGATCAGCCCCAGCATTTT
>.|.|TRBV27|TRBJ2-7|15
CASGMWSGYSYEQYF
TGTGCCAGCGGTATGTGGAGCGGATACTCCTACGAGCAGTACTTC
>.|.|TRBV20-1|TRBJ2-5|11
CSAGTTQTQYF
TGCAGTGCTGGGACCACTCAGACCCAGTACTTC
>.|.|TRBV9|TRBJ2-3|15
CASSVDAASTDTQYF
TGTGCCAGCAGCGTAGATGCCGCTAGCACAGATACGCAGTATTTT
>.|.|TRBV5-4|TRBJ2-7|18
CASSLGLPGGGVPYEQYF
TGTGCCAGCAGCTTGGGGCTCCCGGGCGGCGGGGTCCCCTACGAGCAGTACTTC
>.|.|TRBV4-3|TRBJ1-2|14
CASSSRTDDYGYTF
TGCGCCAGCAGCTCACGGACGGATGACTATGGCTACACCTTC
>once|.|TRBV6-5|TRBJ2-7|13
CASSYRGPYEQYF
TGTGCCAGCAGTTACCGGGGGCCCTACGAGCAGTACTTC
>once|TRBD1|TRBV7-6|TRBJ1-2|17
CASSPLGAGGLNYGYTF
TGTGCCAGCAGCCCACTAGGGGCAGGGGGATTGAACTATGGCTACACCTTC
>.|.|TRBV30|TRBJ1-6|13
CAWSQTYNSPLHF
TGTGCCTGGAGCCAGACCTATAATTCACCCCTCCACTTT
>.|.|TRBV11-3|TRBJ2-5|15
CASSLGLVIGETQYF
TGTGCCAGCAGCTTGGGACTGGTCATTGGTGAGACCCAGTACTTC
>.|.|TRBV5-5|TRBJ1-4|17
CASSLSLWFATNEKLFF
TGTGCCAGCAGCTTGTCGTTGTGGTTTGCAACTAATGAAAAACTGTTTTTT
>.|TRBD1|TRBV18|TRBJ2-5|16
CASSLFGTGIQETQYF
TGTGCCAGCTCACTTTTCGGGACAGGGATTCAAGAGACCCAGTACTTC
>.|TRBD2|TRBV7-2|TRBJ2-3|16
CASSLVASGISDTQYF
TGTGCCAGCAGCTTAGTTGCTAGCGGGATCTCAGATACGCAGTATTTT
>.|.|TRBV15|TRBJ1-4|13
CATSRGGSEKLFF
TGTGCCACCAGCAGAGGCGGGAGCGAAAAACTGTTTTTT
>.|.|TRBV5-5|TRBJ2-7|14
CASSLGSVSYEQYF
TGTGCCAGCAGCTTGGGAAGCGTCTCCTACGAGCAGTACTTC
>once|.|TRBV18|TRBJ1-3|15
CASSSRQFSGNTIYF
TGTGCCAGCTCATCCCGACAGTTCTCTGGAAACACCATATATTTT
>.|.|TRBV4-3|TRBJ2-3|14
CASSLDQRTDTQYF
TGCGCCAGCAGCCTGGACCAGCGCACAGATACGCAGTATTTT
>.|.|TRBV28|TRBJ2-7|12
CASSLLSYEQYF
TGTGCCAGCAGTTTGTTGAGCTACGAGCAGTACTTC
>.|.|TRBV6-5|TRBJ1-6|14
CASSYSSYNSPLHF
TGTGCCAGCAGTTACAGCTCCTATAATTCACCCCTCCACTTT
>.|TRBD2|TRBV7-9|TRBJ2-4|17
CASSWGGLVGAKNIQYF
TGTGCCAGCAGCTGGGGTGGACTAGTCGGAGCCAAAAACATTCAGTACTTC
>.|TRBD2|TRBV4-1|TRBJ2-5|18
CASSQEAGLAGLGETQYF
TGCGCCAGCAGCCAAGAAGCGGGACTAGCGGGCCTGGGGGAGACCCAGTACTTC
>.|.|TRBV10-3|TRBJ2-3|17
CAISESAIKRGTDTQYF
TGTGCCATCAGTGAATCGGCCATCAAGAGAGGCACAGATACGCAGTATTTT
>.|TRBD2|TRBV7-2|TRBJ2-7|16
CASSLGGLAGGVVQYF
TGTGCCAGCAGCTTAGGGGGACTAGCGGGAGGGGTCGTGCAGTACTTC
>.|TRBD2|TRBV11-3|TRBJ2-7|16
CASSLVLAGGGYEQYF
TGTGCCAGCAGCTTAGTTCTAGCGGGAGGTGGCTACGAGCAGTACTTC
>.|.|TRBV18|TRBJ1-4|13
CASSPLEGEKLFF
TGTGCCAGCTCACCACTGGAGGGGGAGAAACTGTTTTTT
>.|TRBD1|TRBV5-1|TRBJ2-7|14
CASSWGQGRSEQYF
TGCGCCAGCAGCTGGGGACAGGGCCGGAGCGAGCAGTACTTC